The sequence of this T cell receptor beta chain was determined in a study of shared clonotypes between healthy human individuals. Study at large: In total, the donors were two women and a few men aged 18 to 49.

The J segment lost 1 base and the V segment lost 4 bases, leaving 6 bases of the junction unmatched. Germline V CDR1 and CDR2: MNHNS, SASEGT. CDR3 length: 16 amino acids. The data were produced by immunoSEQ multiplex PCR, yet TCRdb's version contains in-frame clones alone and is incomplete. The sample contains fewer than 400,000 clones, around 72% of which appear only once. As regards this clone: Its antigen is undetermined.

Study-level points and caveats: Sharing of clonotypes among donors was expected to vary with sequencing depth. The naive CD4 repertoires of four donors were compared, and approximately 5% of clonotypes were shared.

The sequencing sample was made of memory CD4+ T cells sorted from blood. Stated subset: CD45RA-negative fraction. This TCR came from a man aged 25 to 45 in good health. This sequence joins TRBV6-1 and TRBJ2-1; 8 nucleotides agree with TRBD2. CDR3 loop: CASSATTSGSYNEQFF. CDR3 nucleotide sequence: TGTGCCAGCAGTGCAACAACTAGCGGATCCTACAATGAGCAGTTCTTC.